This entry lists 10 T cell receptor beta chains sequenced from one sample in a study of beta chain features in type 1 diabetes. Study-wide findings and caveats: Type 1 diabetes patients had TCRB CDR3s that were shorter (moderately but significantly so) in all four CD4+ subsets.

What was sequenced were expressed TCRB transcripts, since all of the isolated RNA had been reverse transcribed. Data came from immunoSEQ multiplex PCR; TCRdb stores just in-frame clones and leaves some out. The top ten clones hold roughly 0.04% of a sample with 640,000 or so clones, around 15% of them seen once. Their antigens are not known. Sequencing input: naive CD4+ T cells from blood. Receptor source: a man younger than 30 with type 1 diabetes.

This clone came up a few times. V gene TRBV4-1 combines with J gene TRBJ2-2; 9 positions match TRBD1. The CDR3 is made up of 16 amino acids. V dropped 1 base and J dropped 2; count of bases not matched to a gene: 2. The germline gives CDR1 MGHRA, CDR2 YSYEKL. The CDR3 protein is CASSQGDRVNTGELFF. In nucleotides, the CDR3 is TGCGCCAGCAGCCAAGGGGACAGGGTAAACACCGGGGAGCTGTTTTTT.

The chain carries TRBV5-1 and TRBJ2-2; D uncertain. Germline-derived CDR1 and CDR2 are SGHRS and YFSETQ. V lost 0 bases and J lost 0, with 15 bases in between. The CDR3 runs to 18 residues. CDR3 sequence: CASSLDRNRPPNTGELFF. The DNA for the CDR3 is TGCGCCAGCAGCTTGGATAGAAATCGTCCCCCGAACACCGGGGAGCTGTTTTTT. The full variable domain, its missing parts supplied by reference TRBV5-1 and TRBJ2-2, is KAGVTQTPRYLIKTRGQQVTLSCSPISGHRSVSWYQQTPGQGLQFLFEYFSETQRNKGNFPGRFSGRQFSNSRSEMNVSTLELGDSALYLCASSLDRNRPPNTGELFFGEGSRLTVL.

This clone was seen more than once but under ten times. This chain uses TRBV5-4 with TRBJ2-3; 9 bases match TRBD2. V lost 7 bases, J lost 6 bases, and 9 bases stayed unmatched. This CDR3 comprises 14 residues. Germline CDR1 and CDR2: SGHNT and YYREEE (reference sequence). The CDR3 coding sequence is TGTGCCAGCGGTAGGCGGGGGGGCCTGGATACGCAGTATTTT. This gives the protein CASGRRGGLDTQYF.

There are a few counts of this clone. J is TRBJ2-2 and V is TRBV5-4; 8 nucleotides match TRBD1. Germline loops: CDR1 SGHNT, CDR2 YYREEE (reference sequence). CDR3 length: 15 amino acids. With 4 bases clipped from V and 7 bases from J, the junction kept 9 bases outside the gene matches. CDR3: CASSGWTGYGGELFF. The CDR3 DNA reads as TGTGCCAGCAGCGGATGGACAGGGTATGGCGGGGAGCTGTTTTTT.

This clone was observed a few times. The chain uses TRBV13 and TRBJ1-1, with D unclear. Trimming left V 5 bases short and J 5 bases short, with 12 bases between. Per germline, CDR1 PRHDT and CDR2 FYEKMQ (reference sequence). The CDR3 runs 13 residues. The CDR3 reads CASSTQRRTEAFF. Written as DNA, the CDR3 is TGTGCCAGCAGCACCCAGAGGAGAACTGAAGCTTTCTTT. Together with reference TRBV13 and TRBJ1-1, the CDR3 gives the full variable domain: AAGVIQSPRHLIKEKRETATLKCYPIPRHDTVYWYQQGPGQDPQFLISFYEKMQSDKGSIPDRFSAQQFSDYHSELNMSSLELGDSALYFCASSTQRRTEAFFGQGTRLTVV.

This sequence joins TRBV25-1 and TRBJ1-2; no firm D call. With 1 base removed from V and 5 bases from J, the gap between germline ends came to 14 bases. Germline assignment: CDR1 MGHDK and CDR2 SYGVNS. This CDR3 contains 15 residues. CDR3 sequence reads: CASSESGPEPYGYTF. In DNA form, the CDR3 reads TGTGCCAGCAGTGAATCCGGACCGGAACCATATGGCTACACCTTC.

This sequence joins TRBV30 and TRBJ2-7; a possible D gene is TRBD1 (6 bases). Germline V gene sequence: CDR1 GTSNPN, CDR2 SVGIG (reference sequence). The CDR3 extends over 11 amino acids. The ends were cut back, 4 bases at V and 6 bases at J, with 10 bases in the middle. In DNA form, the CDR3 reads TGTGCCTGGACGGTGGACAGCGAGCAGTACTTC. Translation gives CAWTVDSEQYF.

The sample holds a few counts of this clone. The chain recombines TRBV5-6 with TRBJ1-2, with D perhaps matching TRBD1 (6 bases). Germline CDR1 and CDR2: SGHDT and YYEEEE. The length of the CDR3 is 15 residues. V lost 2 bases and J lost 0, with 11 bases in between. DNA of the CDR3: TGTGCCAGCAGCTTAGGGACATTAGCTAACTATGGCTACACCTTC. Translating gives CASSLGTLANYGYTF.

This clone has more than one count but fewer than ten. The rearrangement uses TRBV18 and TRBJ1-3; D perhaps matches TRBD1 (5 bases). Germline CDR1 reads KGHSH; CDR2 reads LQKENI. Trimming left V 2 bases short and J 2 bases short, with 10 bases between. The CDR3 spans 15 residues. The CDR3 loop is CASSPTTDPGNTIYF. In DNA form, the CDR3 reads TGTGCCAGCTCACCAACGACAGACCCTGGAAACACCATATATTTT.

As concerns this clone: The same CDR3 also results from other DNA sequences found in this sample. The chain links TRBV10-3 to TRBJ2-3; 8 bases are a match to TRBD1. This CDR3 region has 13 residues. V was pared by 4 bases and J by 3 bases, with 0 bases of the junction left unmatched. Germline lookup yields CDR1 ENHRY and CDR2 SYGVKD. The CDR3: CAISGTGTDTQYF. The CDR3 bases are TGTGCCATCAGTGGGACAGGGACAGATACGCAGTATTTT.